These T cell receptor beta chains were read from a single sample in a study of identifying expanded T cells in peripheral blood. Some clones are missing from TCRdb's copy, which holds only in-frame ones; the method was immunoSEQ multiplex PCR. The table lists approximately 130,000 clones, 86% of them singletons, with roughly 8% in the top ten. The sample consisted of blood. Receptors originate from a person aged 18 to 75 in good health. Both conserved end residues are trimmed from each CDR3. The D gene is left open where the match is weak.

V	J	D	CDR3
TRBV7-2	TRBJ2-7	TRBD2	ASSLGLAGSYEQY
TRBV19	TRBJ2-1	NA	ASTNSYNEQF
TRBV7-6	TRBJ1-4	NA	ASSSGGPLPDEKLF
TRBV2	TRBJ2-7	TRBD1	ATKRQGSSYEQY
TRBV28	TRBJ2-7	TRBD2	ASSFRTSGSLEQY
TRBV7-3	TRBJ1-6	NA	ASSLNQFGSPLH
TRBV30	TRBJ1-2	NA	AWSYSGNYGYT
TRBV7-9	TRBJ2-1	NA	ASSPNDRYNEQF
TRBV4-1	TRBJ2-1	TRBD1	ASSRQGNEQF
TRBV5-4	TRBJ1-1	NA	ASSSGRGSEAF
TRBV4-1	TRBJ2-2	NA	ASSQDGGLTGELF
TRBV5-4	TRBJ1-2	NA	ASSPPSTGTYGYT
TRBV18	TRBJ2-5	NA	ASSPPPGTRETQY
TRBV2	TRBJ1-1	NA	ASRDSLSLPDTEAF
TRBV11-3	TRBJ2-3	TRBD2	ASSRTRGSDTQY
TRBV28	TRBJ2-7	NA	ASSTPGPLAYEQY
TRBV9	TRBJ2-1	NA	ASSVESSEQF
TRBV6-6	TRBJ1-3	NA	ASSYSNSGNTIY
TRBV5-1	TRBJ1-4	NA	ASSGTPQTTNEKLF
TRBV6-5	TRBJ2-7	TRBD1	ASSPGQVIDEQY
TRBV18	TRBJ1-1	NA	ASSLQGDTEAF
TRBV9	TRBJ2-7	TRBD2	ASSGGLVAYEQY
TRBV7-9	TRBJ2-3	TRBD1	ASSPDRATDTQY